A selection of T cell receptor beta chains follows, all from one sample in a study of siplizumab effects on memory and regulatory T cells. The repertoire was sequenced with immunoSEQ multiplex PCR; TCRdb's copy has only in-frame clones and lacks some. This table holds 85,000 to 130,000 clones, roughly 94% found once. The sequencing input was Tregs sorted from blood. These receptors all come from a human donor in good health. Each CDR3 is given with its conserved first and last residue. D genes are given only for firm matches. Size is stated for part of the rows, as once, few or many counts, or as a class when the clone is expanded.

TGTGCCAGCTGGACAGGGGATATCTATGGCTACACCTTC	CASWTGDIYGYTF	TRBD1	TRBV2	-	TRBJ1-2
TGCGCCAGCAGAGTTGGACAGTTAATGAACACTGAAGCTTTCTTT	CASRVGQLMNTEAFF	-	TRBV10-2	-	TRBJ1-1
TGTGCCAGCAGCCTAAGCAACCGGGAGGATGAGCAGTTCTTC	CASSLSNREDEQFF	TRBD2	TRBV4-2	once	TRBJ2-1
TGTGCCAGCAGCTTGGAGGGGGCGAGAGGCGGGGAGCTGTTTTTT	CASSLEGARGGELFF	-	TRBV11-3	-	TRBJ2-2
TGTGCCAGCTCACCACCGTTCCCTACCTACGAGCAGTACTTC	CASSPPFPTYEQYF	-	TRBV18	once	TRBJ2-7
TGTGCCAGCAGCGTAGCCCGACAGGGGCACTACGAGCAGTACTTC	CASSVARQGHYEQYF	TRBD1	TRBV13	-	TRBJ2-7
TGTGCCAGCAGTGGACAGGGCACGCCCAGCTACACCTTC	CASSGQGTPSYTF	TRBD1	TRBV27	-	TRBJ1-2
TGTGCCAGCAGCCAAAAGGTCCGGGGCACGCGAGCCTACGAGCAGTACTTC	CASSQKVRGTRAYEQYF	-	TRBV14	-	TRBJ2-7
TGTGCCAGCAGCCCACGCGGGGCCGCTGGAAACACCATATATTTT	CASSPRGAAGNTIYF	-	TRBV9	once	TRBJ1-3
TGTGCCAGCACCACTAGCGGGAAGTTATACGAGCAGTACTTC	CASTTSGKLYEQYF	TRBD2	TRBV6-1	-	TRBJ2-7
TGCAGCGGGGAAGCGGGGTCGTCGCAGTTCTTC	CSGEAGSSQFF	TRBD2	TRBV29-1	-	TRBJ2-1
TGTGCCAGCTCACCGGTTCGACTAGCGGGCACCGGGGAGCTGTTTTTT	CASSPVRLAGTGELFF	TRBD2	TRBV18	-	TRBJ2-2
TGTGCCAGCAGTGACAGGGGACTTGTTCATAGCAATCAGCCCCAGCATTTT	CASSDRGLVHSNQPQHF	TRBD1	TRBV28	-	TRBJ1-5
TGCGCCAGCAGCACATTCACAGGGGTTTTCGAAAATGAGCAGTTCTTC	CASSTFTGVFENEQFF	TRBD1	TRBV5-1	-	TRBJ2-1
TGTGCCAGCAGTCTGGACAGGGTGACCGGGGAGCTGTTTTTT	CASSLDRVTGELFF	TRBD1	TRBV6-1	-	TRBJ2-2
TGTGCCAGCAGGAGGGGCGAGCAGTACTTC	CASRRGEQYF	-	TRBV6-1	-	TRBJ2-7
TGTGCCAGCAGCGCCCTAGGGACAACTAAGCCCAATGAGCAGTTCTTC	CASSALGTTKPNEQFF	-	TRBV9	-	TRBJ2-1
TGTGCCAGCAGCTTCCTGACAGGGACTGGGGAGCTGTTTTTT	CASSFLTGTGELFF	-	TRBV11-2	-	TRBJ2-2
TGTGCCAGCAGCCCGAGGGCGGGAGCTGGAACAGATACGCAGTATTTT	CASSPRAGAGTDTQYF	TRBD2	TRBV7-2	-	TRBJ2-3
TGTGCCAGGGGTAAGGGAGCGGGGTTAAAGTACTTC	CARGKGAGLKYF	TRBD2	TRBV27	once	TRBJ2-7
TGTGCCAGCAGTCCAAGGATACCCTACGAGCAGTACTTC	CASSPRIPYEQYF	-	TRBV27	-	TRBJ2-7
TGCAGCGTCTCACACAGGGAGGGGGCTGGCTACACCTTC	CSVSHREGAGYTF	TRBD1	TRBV29-1	-	TRBJ1-2
TGCGCCAGCAGCCAAGAATCAGTCTCCTACGAGCAGTACTTC	CASSQESVSYEQYF	-	TRBV4-1	once	TRBJ2-7
TGTGCCAGCAGCGTAGTTGGACGGCTGAACACTGAAGCTTTCTTT	CASSVVGRLNTEAFF	-	TRBV9	-	TRBJ1-1
TGTGCCAGCAGGAATGCCGGGGCGAGCTCCTACGAGCAGTACTTC	CASRNAGASSYEQYF	-	TRBV27	once	TRBJ2-7
TGTGCCAGCTCACCACAATCGGACAGCGTCAATGGCTACACCTTC	CASSPQSDSVNGYTF	-	TRBV18	-	TRBJ1-2
TGCGCCAGCAGCCGTTGGGGACAGGGTGGAACTGAAGCTTTCTTT	CASSRWGQGGTEAFF	TRBD1	TRBV4-1	-	TRBJ1-1
TGTGCCAGCAGCACCCGGTCCTACGAGCAGTACTTC	CASSTRSYEQYF	-	TRBV21-1	-	TRBJ2-7
TGTGCCAGCAGAGGACGGTGGCGGGGGGATGGGGGCACTGAAGCTTTCTTT	CASRGRWRGDGGTEAFF	-	TRBV14	-	TRBJ1-1
TGTGCCAGCAGCATTAGAAACATCTATGAGCAGTTCTTC	CASSIRNIYEQFF	-	TRBV7-8	-	TRBJ2-1
TGTGCCAGCAGCGGGTCGGCGAACACTGAAGCTTTCTTT	CASSGSANTEAFF	-	TRBV5-4	-	TRBJ1-1
TGTGCCAGCAGCTTAGCGAATTTAATTAGCGGGACAGATAGCAATCAGCCCCAGCATTTT	CASSLANLISGTDSNQPQHF	TRBD1	TRBV7-2	-	TRBJ1-5
TGTGCCAGCTCTACGACCGGGGAGCTGTTTTTT	CASSTTGELFF	-	TRBV18	-	TRBJ2-2
TGTGCCAGCAGCGTACGGGGGAACACTGAAGCTTTCTTT	CASSVRGNTEAFF	-	TRBV9	once	TRBJ1-1
TGCGCCAGCAGCTTGGCTGACTATTACAATGAGCAGTTCTTC	CASSLADYYNEQFF	-	TRBV5-1	-	TRBJ2-1
TGTGCCAGCAGTTACTCTAGAGCCGGGACGGCATATGGCTACACCTTC	CASSYSRAGTAYGYTF	-	TRBV6-5	once	TRBJ1-2
TGCGCCAGCAGTGAGTCTGCCGGGACTGCAATATTCACAGATACGCAGTATTTT	CASSESAGTAIFTDTQYF	-	TRBV10-1	-	TRBJ2-3
TGCGCCAGCAGCTTGGCGGTGGGGACGGCCTACGAGCAGTACTTC	CASSLAVGTAYEQYF	-	TRBV5-1	once	TRBJ2-7
TGTGCCAGTAGGGTAGCGGGATACACAGATACGCAGTATTTT	CASRVAGYTDTQYF	TRBD2	TRBV19	-	TRBJ2-3
TGTGCCAGTAGTACCCTCGGACAGGGAAGAGTGAATCAGCCCCAGCATTTT	CASSTLGQGRVNQPQHF	TRBD1	TRBV19	-	TRBJ1-5
TGTGCCACCAGAGAAAGCGGGAGATCCTACGAGCAGTACTTC	CATRESGRSYEQYF	TRBD2	TRBV15	-	TRBJ2-7
TGTGCCAGCAGCCAGGCCGGGACTAGCGGGATCCATCACGAGCAGTTCTTC	CASSQAGTSGIHHEQFF	TRBD2	TRBV28	-	TRBJ2-1
TGTGCCAGCAGTTTTGAGGCCCTGAGGGCTGGCTACACCTTC	CASSFEALRAGYTF	-	TRBV28	once	TRBJ1-2
TGCGCCAGCAGCCAGACAACCCTGATCGACGGCTACACCTTC	CASSQTTLIDGYTF	-	TRBV4-1	-	TRBJ1-2
TGTGCCACCAGCAGAGACCCCCGACAGGACGCGAACACCGGGGAGCTGTTTTTT	CATSRDPRQDANTGELFF	-	TRBV15	-	TRBJ2-2
TGTGCCACCAAGAAGACAGGTGACTATGGCTACACCTTC	CATKKTGDYGYTF	-	TRBV10-3	-	TRBJ1-2
TGTGCCAGCAGTTTAATACAGGGGGCTGGTGGCTACACCTTC	CASSLIQGAGGYTF	TRBD1	TRBV28	-	TRBJ1-2
TGCGCCAGCAGCCAAGGGACAGGGGGCGTGGAGACCCAGTACTTC	CASSQGTGGVETQYF	TRBD1	TRBV4-1	-	TRBJ2-5
TGTGCCAGCAGTTCGCCAGGGGGGAATGAGCAGTTCTTC	CASSSPGGNEQFF	-	TRBV28	-	TRBJ2-1
TGTGCCAGCAGCTTGCAGGGGGCCAACACTGAAGCTTTCTTT	CASSLQGANTEAFF	TRBD1	TRBV5-4	-	TRBJ1-1
TGTGCCAGCAGCACAACGTACAGGGTCCTCTCCTACGAGCAGTACTTC	CASSTTYRVLSYEQYF	-	TRBV28	-	TRBJ2-7
TGTGCCAGCAGTCCTACAAGAATCGACACTGAAGCTTTCTTT	CASSPTRIDTEAFF	-	TRBV28	-	TRBJ1-1
TGTGCCAGCAGCAGGACAGTGAACACTGAAGCTTTCTTT	CASSRTVNTEAFF	-	TRBV6-1	-	TRBJ1-1
TGCAGCGTTGAGGTAGTGCAGAGGGGGCAGTTCTTC	CSVEVVQRGQFF	-	TRBV29-1	-	TRBJ2-1
TGTGCCAGCAGACGCAGACGGGACGTGGGGGAGCAGTACTTC	CASRRRRDVGEQYF	-	TRBV7-2	-	TRBJ2-7
TGTGCCAGCAGCCCGCAGCGGGGCTCCTACGAGCAGTACTTC	CASSPQRGSYEQYF	TRBD2	TRBV11-2	-	TRBJ2-7
TGTGCCAGCAGCTTAACCTTACTGTTAACGGGGGACAATCAGCCCCAGCATTTT	CASSLTLLLTGDNQPQHF	-	TRBV7-3	-	TRBJ1-5
TGTGCCAGCAGCTTAGGCGGCACCGGGGAGCTGTTTTTT	CASSLGGTGELFF	-	TRBV7-3	-	TRBJ2-2